These 30 T cell receptor beta chains originate from one sample sequenced in a study of beta chain features in type 1 diabetes. Reverse transcription of all isolated RNA meant that expressed TCRB transcripts were sequenced. The table came from immunoSEQ multiplex PCR; TCRdb's copy has only in-frame clones and leaves some out. Of around 310,000 clones listed, about 10% are singletons. Sequencing input: naive CD4+ T cells from blood. The receptors were gathered from a woman aged 25 to 45 in good health.

This clone showed up just a few times. The rearrangement links TRBV5-4 to TRBJ2-1; possible D gene TRBD2, 7 bases. The germline V gene has CDR1 SGHNT and CDR2 YYREEE (reference sequence). This CDR3 has 15 amino acids. Trimming pared 4 bases from V and 1 base from J, leaving 12 bases between. The CDR3: CASSREGGSYNEQFF. Here the CDR3 DNA reads TGTGCCAGCAGCAGGGAGGGGGGATCCTACAATGAGCAGTTCTTC.

This clone was seen only a few times. The chain links TRBV28 to TRBJ1-5, with D possibly matching TRBD1 (6 bases). V was shortened by 6 bases and J by 2 bases, with 14 bases between the two germline ends. This CDR3 contains 15 residues. Germline lookup yields CDR1 MDHEN and CDR2 SYDVKM. The CDR3 loop reads CASSDTGFGNQPQHF. CDR3 in DNA: TGTGCCAGCAGCGATACAGGGTTCGGCAATCAGCCCCAGCATTTT.

V usage is TRBV7-3 and J usage is TRBJ2-4, with D possibly being TRBD1 (5 bases). This CDR3 has 15 residues. Germline V CDR1 and CDR2: SGHTA, FQGTGA. The germline V and J ends were trimmed by 2 bases and 6 bases, with 14 bases remaining between them. CDR3 loop: CASSLEGVLSNIQYF. The CDR3 coding sequence is TGTGCCAGCAGCTTAGAAGGGGTTCTATCAAACATTCAGTACTTC.

The sample holds a few counts of this clone. The CDR3 nucleotides read TGCAGCGTTGAACGCGGCTACAATGAGCAGTTCTTC. This sequence encodes CSVERGYNEQFF. This chain connects TRBV29-1 to TRBJ2-1; D gene ambiguous. V lost 2 bases and J 3 bases, leaving 5 bases between the germline ends. Germline loops: CDR1 SQVTM, CDR2 ANQGSEA. CDR3 length equals 12 residues.

There are a few counts of this clone. This chain connects TRBV30 to TRBJ2-2; 8 nucleotides line up with TRBD1. Germline-derived CDR1 and CDR2 are GTSNPN and SVGIG (reference sequence). Germline trimming cut 2 bases from V and 5 bases from J; bases unmatched to any gene: 13. This CDR3 has 17 residues. The CDR3 DNA follows: TGTGCCTGGAGTTTCTCACAGGGGGTTGTAGGGACCGGGGAGCTGTTTTTT. Amino acids: CAWSFSQGVVGTGELFF.

The rearrangement joins TRBV12-5 to TRBJ2-1; TRBD2 aligns across 7 bases. The CDR3 consists of 14 residues. Germline CDR1 is LGHNT and CDR2 is FRNRAP. V was clipped by 6 bases and J by 6 bases; unmatched bases: 8. CDR3 in DNA: TGTGCTAGTGGAACCGGGACTACAGGCAATGAGCAGTTCTTC. Its protein product is CASGTGTTGNEQFF.

This clone has only a few counts. In DNA, the CDR3 is TGCAGCGTAAGGCGGCAGGGCAACGAGCAGTACTTC. Its protein product is CSVRRQGNEQYF. The rearrangement links TRBV29-1 to TRBJ2-7; weak D call: TRBD1 (5 bases). CDR3 length: 12 residues. V was clipped by 6 bases and J by 5 bases, with 14 bases between them. Germline V lookup: CDR1 SQVTM, CDR2 ANQGSEA.

The chain is built from TRBV18 and TRBJ2-1, with 12 bases fitting TRBD2. Trimming cost V 6 bases and J 7 bases; bases outside gene matches: 7. Looked up from germline, CDR1 is KGHSH and CDR2 is LQKENI. There are 15 residues in the CDR3. This CDR3 is CASSQLAGGNNEQFF. CDR3 coding DNA: TGTGCCAGCTCCCAACTAGCGGGAGGCAATAATGAGCAGTTCTTC.

Only a few counts were recorded for this clone. This chain connects TRBV10-3 to TRBJ2-7, with TRBD2 matching 11 bases. Losses at the gene ends were 7 bases for V and 3 bases for J; bases not matched to a gene: 2. Germline CDR1 reads ENHRY; CDR2 reads SYGVKD. The CDR3 is 13 residues long. The CDR3, as DNA: TGTGCCATCATGGGGACTAGCGGCTACGAGCAGTACTTC. Encoded protein: CAIMGTSGYEQYF.

This clone turned up a few times. CDR3 residues: CASSTTSGSNTGELFF. CDR3 sequence (DNA): TGTGCCAGCAGTACTACTAGCGGGAGCAACACCGGGGAGCTGTTTTTT. The chain has TRBV25-1 and TRBJ2-2, with TRBD2 matching 11 bases. The ends lost 5 bases at V and 2 bases at J; junction bases unmatched: 4. The CDR3 length is 16 residues. Germline V gene data show CDR1 as MGHDK and CDR2 as SYGVNS. The complete variable domain, with remaining parts taken from reference TRBV25-1 and TRBJ2-2, reads EADIYQTPRYLVIGTGKKITLECSQTMGHDKMYWYQQDPGMELHLIHYSYGVNSTEKGDLSSESTVSRIRTEHFPLTLESARPSHTSQYLCASSTTSGSNTGELFFGEGSRLTVL.

The gene calls are TRBV7-8 and TRBJ1-2, with TRBD1 identical over 7 bases. Per the germline V gene, CDR1 is SGHVS and CDR2 is FQNEAQ. V was clipped by 5 bases and J by 3 bases; unmatched bases: 6. The CDR3 extends over 14 amino acids. The chain's CDR3 is CASSAYRGDYGYTF. In DNA, the CDR3 is TGTGCCAGCAGCGCTTACAGGGGTGACTATGGCTACACCTTC.

This clone was recorded a few times. The junction shows a germline mismatch at one end, possibly a read error. The chain carries TRBV7-7 and TRBJ2-1, with TRBD2 matching over 8 bases. The CDR3 contains 16 residues. Germline CDR1 and CDR2: SSHAT and FNYEAQ (reference sequence). This CDR3 reads CASSPGIAGLYNEQFF. CDR3 in DNA: TGTGCTAGCAGTCCCGGGATAGCGGGACTATACAATGAGCAGTTCTTC.

Only a few counts were recorded for this clone. The V and J genes are TRBV4-1 and TRBJ1-1; D not resolved. Germline loops: CDR1 MGHRA, CDR2 YSYEKL. V shed 1 base and J shed 1 base, with 13 bases lying between them. The CDR3 contains 16 residues. Here the CDR3 DNA reads TGCGCCAGCAGCCAAGTAAATGGGAGGCGGAACACTGAAGCTTTCTTT. It yields the protein CASSQVNGRRNTEAFF.

This chain links TRBV5-1 with TRBJ2-6; a possible D gene is TRBD2 (7 bases). This CDR3 comprises 18 residues. Germline V lookup: CDR1 SGHRS, CDR2 YFSETQ. With 3 bases removed from V and 0 bases from J, the gap between germline ends came to 16 bases. In DNA form, the CDR3 reads TGCGCCAGCAGCTGGGGGCGGGGGCCGGTCTCTGGGGCCAACGTCCTGACTTTC. It is translated as CASSWGRGPVSGANVLTF.

The V gene is TRBV5-1, the J gene TRBJ2-1; 9 bases align to TRBD1. The germline V gene encodes CDR1 SGHRS and CDR2 YFSETQ. Losses at the gene ends were 0 bases for V and 4 bases for J; bases not matched to a gene: 5. This CDR3 is built from 16 residues. CDR3 amino acids: CASSLGDRVGYNEQFF. The CDR3 DNA reads as TGCGCCAGCAGCTTGGGGGACAGGGTAGGGTACAATGAGCAGTTCTTC. Full variable domain (outside the CDR3, taken from reference TRBV5-1 and TRBJ2-1): KAGVTQTPRYLIKTRGQQVTLSCSPISGHRSVSWYQQTPGQGLQFLFEYFSETQRNKGNFPGRFSGRQFSNSRSEMNVSTLELGDSALYLCASSLGDRVGYNEQFFGPGTRLTVL.

The gene calls are TRBV5-1 and TRBJ2-2; tentative D call: TRBD2 (5 bases). Looked up from germline, CDR1 is SGHRS and CDR2 is YFSETQ. The CDR3 has 15 residues. Between the trimmed V and J ends, which lost 1 base and 3 bases, there was a span of 10 bases. This CDR3 is CASSLSGEDTGELFF. Written as DNA, the CDR3 is TGCGCCAGCAGCTTGAGCGGAGAGGACACCGGGGAGCTGTTTTTT.

The chain recombines TRBV19 with TRBJ2-3, with D possibly TRBD2 on 6 matching bases. This CDR3 has 14 amino acids. V was shortened by 3 bases and J by 1 base, with 8 bases between the two germline ends. Per germline, CDR1 LNHDA and CDR2 SQIVND (reference sequence). The CDR3 DNA reads TGTGCCAGTAGTATGGCTAGCGGCACAGATACGCAGTATTTT. Protein product: CASSMASGTDTQYF.

This clone was seen only a few times. The chain joins TRBV7-2 to TRBJ2-2, with 10 positions matching TRBD1. CDR1 and CDR2 (germline): SGHTA, FQGNSA. The trim removed 6 bases at V and 3 bases at J, leaving 10 bases unmatched. This CDR3 region has 17 residues. CDR3 DNA sequence: TGTGCCAGCAGACTACACACCGGGACAGGGGACACCGGGGAGCTGTTTTTT. Translation gives CASRLHTGTGDTGELFF.

The sample holds a few counts of this clone. CDR3 sequence: CASRSTSGSSYNEQFF. CDR3 nucleotides: TGTGCCAGCAGAAGCACTAGCGGAAGTTCCTACAATGAGCAGTTCTTC. The rearrangement joins TRBV11-1 to TRBJ2-1; TRBD2 agrees at 8 bases. The J segment lost 1 base and the V segment lost 6 bases, leaving 8 bases of the junction unmatched. Germline assignment: CDR1 SGHAT and CDR2 FQDESV (reference sequence). This CDR3 contains 16 residues.

V gene TRBV19 combines with J gene TRBJ2-1; 13 bases fit TRBD2. With V trimmed by 3 bases and J by 3 bases, 5 bases remained unmatched. CDR1 and CDR2 (germline): LNHDA, SQIVND (reference sequence). The CDR3 has 17 residues. The CDR3 region is CASSIIGTSGIYNEQFF. The DNA of the CDR3 is TGTGCCAGTAGTATCATCGGGACTAGCGGGATCTACAATGAGCAGTTCTTC. Complete variable domain (other parts from reference TRBV19 and TRBJ2-1): DGGITQSPKYLFRKEGQNVTLSCEQNLNHDAMYWYRQDPGQGLRLIYYSQIVNDFQKGDIAEGYSVSREKKESFPLTVTSAQKNPTAFYLCASSIIGTSGIYNEQFFGPGTRLTVL.

The chain uses TRBV7-2 and TRBJ2-1, with TRBD2 as a possible D gene (6 bases). Deletions cut 1 base from V and 5 bases from J, with 12 bases between. In germline, CDR1 is SGHTA, CDR2 FQGNSA. This CDR3 is built from 15 residues. The CDR3 is CASSLEAGLHNEQFF. The CDR3 DNA reads TGTGCCAGCAGCTTAGAAGCGGGTCTCCACAATGAGCAGTTCTTC.

The chain employs TRBV7-2 and TRBJ2-3; TRBD2 matches 13 bases. Germline lookup yields CDR1 SGHTA and CDR2 FQGNSA. The ends lost 3 bases at V and 4 bases at J; junction bases unmatched: 4. There are 16 residues in the CDR3. This chain's CDR3 is CASSLGLAGPADTQYF. For the CDR3, the DNA is TGTGCCAGCAGCTTGGGACTAGCGGGACCCGCAGATACGCAGTATTTT. Full variable domain (remainder filled in from reference TRBV7-2 and TRBJ2-3): GAGVSQSPSNKVTEKGKDVELRCDPISGHTALYWYRQSLGQGLEFLIYFQGNSAPDKSGLPSDRFSAERTGGSVSTLTIQRTQQEDSAVYLCASSLGLAGPADTQYFGPGTRLTVL.

This clone was found a few times. CDR3 nucleotides: TGTGCCAGCAGAGAGACAGGGCTGAACACTGAAGCTTTCTTT. Its translation is CASRETGLNTEAFF. The chain links TRBV6-6 to TRBJ1-1, with TRBD1 matching over 7 bases. The V gene end was trimmed by 6 bases and the J gene end by 0 bases; junction bases not matched to a gene: 4. In germline, CDR1 is MNHNY, CDR2 SVGAGI (reference sequence). This CDR3 has 14 amino acids.

Note on this clone: This sample also contains other DNA sequences that code for the same CDR3. The chain recombines TRBV2 with TRBJ2-1, with TRBD2 identical over 14 bases. The CDR3 extends over 16 amino acids. Germline V gives CDR1 SNHLY, CDR2 FYNNEI. J was trimmed by 5 bases and V by 4 bases; bases with no gene match: 4. The CDR3 nucleotides read TGTGCCAGCAGTGGAGGACTAGCGGGAGGTAACAATGAGCAGTTCTTC. Protein product: CASSGGLAGGNNEQFF.

In its sample, this clone was seen a few times. This sequence joins TRBV6-6 and TRBJ2-7; 7 positions match TRBD1. The germline V gene encodes CDR1 MNHNY and CDR2 SVGAGI (reference sequence). V shed 9 bases and J 4 bases; nucleotides not matched to a gene: 12. The length of the CDR3 is 14 residues. In nucleotides, the CDR3 is TGTGCCAGTGGGTCTAGGGACAGACGATACGAGCAGTACTTC. Protein product: CASGSRDRRYEQYF.

The J gene is TRBJ2-7, the V gene TRBV6-5; 7 nucleotides match TRBD1. The CDR3 extends over 15 amino acids. Per the germline V gene, CDR1 is MNHEY and CDR2 is SVGAGI. V dropped 5 bases and J dropped 2; count of bases not matched to a gene: 9. The CDR3 spells CASSPTGFSPYEQYF. The CDR3 DNA reads as TGTGCCAGCAGTCCGACAGGGTTCTCGCCCTACGAGCAGTACTTC.

This clone has more than one count but fewer than ten. V usage is TRBV12-5 and J usage is TRBJ1-2, with D possibly being TRBD1 (5 bases). This CDR3 has 14 amino acids. V was pared by 5 bases and J by 2 bases, with 12 bases between. CDR1 is LGHNT, CDR2 FRNRAP, per germline. CDR3 in DNA: TGTGCTAGTGGTCCCGCAGGGATGAACTATGGCTACACCTTC. Translation gives CASGPAGMNYGYTF.

The V gene is TRBV6-6, the J gene TRBJ2-3; 8 bases match TRBD2. The ends lost 7 bases at V and 2 bases at J; junction bases unmatched: 5. This CDR3 has 14 residues. CDR1 is MNHNY and CDR2 is SVGAGI in the germline V gene (reference sequence). The CDR3, as DNA: TGTGCCAGCAACTGGCGGGAGGTCACAGATACGCAGTATTTT. Amino acid sequence: CASNWREVTDTQYF.

This sequence joins TRBV19 and TRBJ1-2; D not certain. Germline values: CDR1 LNHDA, CDR2 SQIVND (reference sequence). The length of the CDR3 is 13 residues. V lost 3 bases and J 3 bases, leaving 8 bases between the germline ends. The CDR3 loop reads CASSIVTDYGYTF. The CDR3 nucleotides are TGTGCCAGTAGTATCGTAACAGACTATGGCTACACCTTC.

A few counts support this clone. Other DNA sequences in the same sample also yield this CDR3. This rearrangement joins TRBV7-2 to TRBJ2-5; D not resolved. V was clipped by 1 base and J by 2 bases, with 5 bases between them. Germline V gene sequence: CDR1 SGHTA, CDR2 FQGNSA. The CDR3 totals 13 residues. The CDR3 protein is CASSLVRQETQYF. The CDR3 DNA reads TGTGCCAGCAGCTTAGTCAGACAAGAGACCCAGTACTTC.